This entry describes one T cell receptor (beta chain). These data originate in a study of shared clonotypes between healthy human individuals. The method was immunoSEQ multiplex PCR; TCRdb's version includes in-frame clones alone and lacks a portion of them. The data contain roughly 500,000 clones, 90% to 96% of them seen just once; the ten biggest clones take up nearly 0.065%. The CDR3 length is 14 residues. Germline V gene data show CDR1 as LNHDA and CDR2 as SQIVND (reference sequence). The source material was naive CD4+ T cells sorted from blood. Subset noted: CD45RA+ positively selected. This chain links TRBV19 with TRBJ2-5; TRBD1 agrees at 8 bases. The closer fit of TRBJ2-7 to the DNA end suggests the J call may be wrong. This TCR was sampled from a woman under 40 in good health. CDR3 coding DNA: TGTGCCAGTAGTCCTAACAGGGGGTTCTACGAGCAGTACTTC. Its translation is CASSPNRGFYEQYF.